This entry concerns a single TCR beta chain. The data derive from a study of cytomegalovirus exposure and HLA in healthy donors. With 60 Vbeta and 13 Jbeta primers, the PCR was carried out. The method was immunoSEQ multiplex PCR; TCRdb's version includes in-frame clones alone and lacks a portion of them. The table lists more than 95,000 clones, around 77% of them singletons. Looked up from germline, CDR1 is LNHDA and CDR2 is SQIVND (reference sequence). The CDR3 is 14 residues long. V lost 4 bases, J lost 6 bases, and 6 bases stayed unmatched. The sequence derives from a woman aged 40 to 50 in good health and CMV-seropositive. The sample consisted of PBMCs. The chain combines TRBV19 with TRBJ1-1, with TRBD1 identical over 9 bases. CDR3 loop: CASSSWDRVAEAFF. CDR3 DNA: TGTGCCAGTAGTAGCTGGGACAGGGTGGCTGAAGCTTTCTTT. The complete variable domain, with remaining parts taken from reference TRBV19 and TRBJ1-1, reads DGGITQSPKYLFRKEGQNVTLSCEQNLNHDAMYWYRQDPGQGLRLIYYSQIVNDFQKGDIAEGYSVSREKKESFPLTVTSAQKNPTAFYLCASSSWDRVAEAFFGQGTRLTVV.